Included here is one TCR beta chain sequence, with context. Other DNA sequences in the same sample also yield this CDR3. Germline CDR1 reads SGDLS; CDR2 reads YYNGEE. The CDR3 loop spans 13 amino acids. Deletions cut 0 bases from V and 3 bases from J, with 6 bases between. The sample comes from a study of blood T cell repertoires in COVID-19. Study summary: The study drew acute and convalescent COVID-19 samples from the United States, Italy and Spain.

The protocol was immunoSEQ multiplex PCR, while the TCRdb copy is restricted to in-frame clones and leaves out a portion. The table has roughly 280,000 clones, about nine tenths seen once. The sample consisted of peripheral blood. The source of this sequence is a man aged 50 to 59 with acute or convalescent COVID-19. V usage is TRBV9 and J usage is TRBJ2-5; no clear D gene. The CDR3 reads CASSVGPEETQYF. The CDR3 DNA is TGTGCCAGCAGCGTAGGCCCAGAAGAGACCCAGTACTTC.